This T cell receptor (beta chain) was retrieved from a study of shared clonotypes between healthy human individuals. Study overall: Donors had three CD4 naive, three CD4 memory, two CD8 naive and one CD8 memory plate apiece.

Germline V gene data show CDR1 as MGHRA and CDR2 as YSYEKL. CDR3 length: 14 amino acids. The V and J ends lost 0 bases and 3 bases respectively, with 9 bases between them. Clones were sequenced by immunoSEQ multiplex PCR, and TCRdb holds only the in-frame ones, with some missing. The sample records about 2.1 million clones, more than 85% being singletons. CD8 cells regarded as naive lacked CD45RO, were positively chosen for CCR7, and omitted terminally differentiated effector memory CD45RA+ cells. The TCR was taken from a man between 18 and 35 years old in good health. Some clones in this sample may be carry-over from other donors' samples. The sequencing input was naive CD8+ T cells from PBMCs. The chain is built from TRBV4-1 and TRBJ2-7, with D possibly being TRBD1 (5 bases). The CDR3 bases are TGCGCCAGCAGCCAAGAAGCAGGGCACTACGAGCAGTACTTC. It yields the protein CASSQEAGHYEQYF.